This is a list of T cell receptor beta chains from one sample in a study of OX40 agonist ivuxolimab in advanced cancers. Measured with immunoSEQ multiplex PCR; TCRdb has only the in-frame clones, and not every one. The repertoire includes 30,000 to 40,000 clones, about 89% of them detected once, and 40% to 55% sits in the top ten. The sequencing here drew on CD4+ or CD8+ T cells sorted from blood, taken in a trial of the OX40 agonist ivuxolimab. These receptors came from an adult with an advanced solid tumor such as melanoma, head and neck, liver or kidney cancer. Both conserved end residues are part of each CDR3. D genes are given only for firm matches. Expanded clones get a size class; other rows say once, few or many, or leave the size out.

TGTGCCAGCAGCTCCACAGGGGAGGACACTGAAGCTTTCTTT	CASSSTGEDTEAFF	TRBV5-4	TRBJ1-1	NA	TRBD1
TGTGCCAGCACAGCCCACGCGAACACCGGGGAGCTGTTTTTT	CASTAHANTGELFF	TRBV27	TRBJ2-2	NA	NA
TGTGCCAGCGGGGATAGGGGTAGCAATCAGCCCCAGCATTTT	CASGDRGSNQPQHF	TRBV28	TRBJ1-5	NA	NA
TGTGCCAGCAGCCGCGAAGAGGGGCGCCCCGGGGAGCTGTTTTTT	CASSREEGRPGELFF	TRBV7-3	TRBJ2-2	NA	NA
TGTGCCAGCAGACCGGACCAATTCCCTAATTCACCCCTCCACTTT	CASRPDQFPNSPLHF	TRBV5-4	TRBJ1-6	NA	NA
TGTGCCAGCAGTCCCCCAGGGGGCGCCTACACAGATACGCAGTATTTT	CASSPPGGAYTDTQYF	TRBV28	TRBJ2-3	few	TRBD1
TGTGCCAGCAGTTTGACTAGCGGGGGGATCTACGAGCAGTACTTC	CASSLTSGGIYEQYF	TRBV27	TRBJ2-7	once	TRBD2
TGCGCCAGCAGCTTGGGGGACTACGAGCAGTACTTC	CASSLGDYEQYF	TRBV5-1	TRBJ2-7	NA	NA
TGTGCCTGGTTGGGCAGCGGGGGACGCACAGATACGCAGTATTTT	CAWLGSGGRTDTQYF	TRBV30	TRBJ2-3	NA	TRBD2
TGCGCCAGCAGCCAAGATTCCGGATACGAGCAGTACTTC	CASSQDSGYEQYF	TRBV4-3	TRBJ2-7	NA	NA
TGTGCCAGCAGTTTAAGGGGTAGGGAGCAGTACTTC	CASSLRGREQYF	TRBV28	TRBJ2-7	few	NA
TGCAGCGTTGAAGGGCTCGGGGGTGGAGATACGCAGTATTTT	CSVEGLGGGDTQYF	TRBV29-1	TRBJ2-3	NA	NA
TGCGCCAGCAGCTTGAGGGGGACAGGGGACTACGAGCAGTACTTC	CASSLRGTGDYEQYF	TRBV5-1	TRBJ2-7	NA	TRBD1
TGTGCCAGTGACGGTCTGGCGAGCACTGAAGCTTTCTTT	CASDGLASTEAFF	TRBV19	TRBJ1-1	NA	NA
TGTGCCAGCGGCCTTTTGGGTGTGGGACAGGGGGTACCCGATACGCAGTATTTT	CASGLLGVGQGVPDTQYF	TRBV27	TRBJ2-3	NA	TRBD1
TGCAGCGTCGAACAGGGGGTTTTTTACAATGAGCAGTTCTTC	CSVEQGVFYNEQFF	TRBV29-1	TRBJ2-1	NA	TRBD1